The clone carrying this T cell receptor beta chain was counted at least ten times. Its antigen is unidentified. This sample is drawn from a study of spatial heterogeneity in lung cancer. In the study overall: Strongly correlated with TCR transcript counts in tumor regions was a T cell module score, which was a transcriptional module score calculated from matched bulk RNA-seq.

Study findings and constraints: Expanded alpha and beta TCR counts within tumors tracked tumor mutation counts.

CDR1 and CDR2 from the germline V gene are MGHRA and YSYEKL. V lost 4 bases and J lost 8, with 12 bases in between. The CDR3 contains 13 residues. TCR cDNA molecules were tagged individually, and each one carried a unique molecular identifier. Using its own MiXCR run on the 5' RACE reads, TCRdb lists one record per CDR3 protein. This sample has about 23,000 distinct CDR3 sequences, with around 4.8% found just once. Time point defined: sample taken at primary tumor resection. Donation came from 70 or so patients with untreated early-stage non-small cell lung cancer. Sequencing was performed on whole RNA extracted from tumor and nontumor lung tissue, or from frozen PBMC, and the material was left unsorted.

The clonotype comes from a male donor with early-stage non-small cell lung cancer. Sequenced material: lung tumor tissue, taken at surgery. The chain has TRBV4-1 and TRBJ2-1, with D perhaps TRBD1 (5 bases). CDR3 sequence reads: CASSLWGRDEQFF. CDR3 coding DNA: TGCGCCAGCAGCCTTTGGGGCCGGGATGAGCAGTTCTTC.